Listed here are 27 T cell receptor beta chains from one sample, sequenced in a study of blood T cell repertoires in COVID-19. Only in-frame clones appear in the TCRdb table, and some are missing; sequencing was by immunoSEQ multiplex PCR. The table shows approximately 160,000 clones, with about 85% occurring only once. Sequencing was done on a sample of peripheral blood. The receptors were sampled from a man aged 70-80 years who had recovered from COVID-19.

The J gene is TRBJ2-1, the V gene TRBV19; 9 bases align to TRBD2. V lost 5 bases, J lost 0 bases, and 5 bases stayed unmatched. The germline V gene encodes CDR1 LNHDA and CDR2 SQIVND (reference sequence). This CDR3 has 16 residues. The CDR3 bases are TGTGCCAGTAGTGCGATAGCGGGAGTCTCCTACAATGAGCAGTTCTTC. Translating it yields CASSAIAGVSYNEQFF.

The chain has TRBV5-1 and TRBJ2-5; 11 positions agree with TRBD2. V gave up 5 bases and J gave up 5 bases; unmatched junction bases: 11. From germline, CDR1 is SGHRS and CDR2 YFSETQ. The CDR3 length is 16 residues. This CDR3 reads CASSSSGRLGQETQYF. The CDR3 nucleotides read TGCGCCAGCAGTTCTAGCGGGAGGCTCGGACAGGAGACCCAGTACTTC.

CDR3 nucleotide sequence: TGTGCCAGCAGCTTAGGGGTTCGGGGGGAACTGTTTTTT. Translating gives CASSLGVRGELFF. The chain recombines TRBV11-2 with TRBJ1-4, with D possibly TRBD1 on 5 matching bases. Looked up from germline, CDR1 is SGHAT and CDR2 is FQNNGV. CDR3 size: 13 residues. Trimming shortened V by 1 base and J by 12 bases, and 12 bases separated the two germline ends.

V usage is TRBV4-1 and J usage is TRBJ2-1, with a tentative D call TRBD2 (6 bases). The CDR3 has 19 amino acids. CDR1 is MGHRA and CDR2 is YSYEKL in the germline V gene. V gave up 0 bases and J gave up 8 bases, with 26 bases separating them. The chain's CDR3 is CASSQERTISGPNRYEQFF. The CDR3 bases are TGCGCCAGCAGCCAAGAACGGACGATTAGCGGACCGAACCGGTATGAGCAGTTCTTC.

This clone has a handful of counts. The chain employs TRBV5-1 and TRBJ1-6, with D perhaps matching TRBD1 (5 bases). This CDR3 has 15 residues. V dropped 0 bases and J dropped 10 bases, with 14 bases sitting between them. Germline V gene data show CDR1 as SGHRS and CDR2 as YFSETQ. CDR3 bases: TGCGCCAGCAGCTTGGCCCAGGGCTCAGGCTCACCCCTCCACTTT. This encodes CASSLAQGSGSPLHF.

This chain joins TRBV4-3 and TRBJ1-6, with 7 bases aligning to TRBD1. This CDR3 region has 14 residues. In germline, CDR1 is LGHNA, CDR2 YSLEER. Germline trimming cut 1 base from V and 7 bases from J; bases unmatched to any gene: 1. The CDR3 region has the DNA TGCGCCAGCAGCCAAGGACAGGGCAATTCACCCCTCCACTTT. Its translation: CASSQGQGNSPLHF.

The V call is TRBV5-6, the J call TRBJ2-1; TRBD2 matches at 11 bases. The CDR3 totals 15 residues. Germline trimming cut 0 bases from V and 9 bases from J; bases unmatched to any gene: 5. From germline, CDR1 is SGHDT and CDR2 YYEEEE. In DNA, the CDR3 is TGTGCCAGCAGCTTGGAACTAGCGGGAGATGGTGAGCAGTTCTTC. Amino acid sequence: CASSLELAGDGEQFF.

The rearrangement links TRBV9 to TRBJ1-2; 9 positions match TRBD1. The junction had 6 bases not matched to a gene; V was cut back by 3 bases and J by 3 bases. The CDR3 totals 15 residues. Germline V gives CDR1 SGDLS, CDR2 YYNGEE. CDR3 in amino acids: CASSAGDRVDYGYTF. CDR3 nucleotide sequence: TGTGCCAGCAGCGCGGGGGACAGGGTCGACTATGGCTACACCTTC. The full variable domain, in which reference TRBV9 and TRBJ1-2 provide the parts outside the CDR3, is DSGVTQTPKHLITATGQRVTLRCSPRSGDLSVYWYQQSLDQGLQFLIQYYNGEERAKGNILERFSAQQFPDLHSELNLSSLELGDSALYFCASSAGDRVDYGYTFGSGTRLTVV.

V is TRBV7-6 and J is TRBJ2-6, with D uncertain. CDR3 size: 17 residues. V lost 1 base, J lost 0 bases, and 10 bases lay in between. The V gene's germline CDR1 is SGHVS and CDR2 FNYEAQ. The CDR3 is CASSLEQVSSGANVLTF. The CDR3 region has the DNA TGTGCCAGCAGCTTAGAGCAGGTATCCTCTGGGGCCAACGTCCTGACTTTC. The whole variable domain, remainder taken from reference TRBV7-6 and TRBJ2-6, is GAGVSQSPRYKVTKRGQDVALRCDPISGHVSLYWYRQALGQGPEFLTYFNYEAQQDKSGLPNDRFSAERPEGSISTLTIQRTEQRDSAMYRCASSLEQVSSGANVLTFGAGSRLTVL.

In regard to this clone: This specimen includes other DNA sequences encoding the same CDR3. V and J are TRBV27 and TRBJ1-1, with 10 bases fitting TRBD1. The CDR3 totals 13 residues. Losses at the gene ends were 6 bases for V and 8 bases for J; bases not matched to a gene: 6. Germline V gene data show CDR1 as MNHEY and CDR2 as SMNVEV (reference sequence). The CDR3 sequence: CASRPTGGTEAFF. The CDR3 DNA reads TGTGCCAGCAGGCCGACAGGGGGCACCGAAGCTTTCTTT.

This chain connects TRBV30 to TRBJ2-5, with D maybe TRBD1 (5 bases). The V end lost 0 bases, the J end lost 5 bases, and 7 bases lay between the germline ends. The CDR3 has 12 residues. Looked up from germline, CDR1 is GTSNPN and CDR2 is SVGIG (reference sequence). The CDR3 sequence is CAWSVGAETQYF. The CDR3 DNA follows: TGTGCCTGGAGTGTAGGGGCGGAGACCCAGTACTTC.

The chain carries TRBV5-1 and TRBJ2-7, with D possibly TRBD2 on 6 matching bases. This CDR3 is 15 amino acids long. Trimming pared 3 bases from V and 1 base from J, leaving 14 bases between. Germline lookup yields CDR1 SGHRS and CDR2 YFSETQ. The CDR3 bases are TGCGCCAGCAGCTCGTCGGGGGTTTCGTCCTACGAGCAGTACTTC. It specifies CASSSSGVSSYEQYF.

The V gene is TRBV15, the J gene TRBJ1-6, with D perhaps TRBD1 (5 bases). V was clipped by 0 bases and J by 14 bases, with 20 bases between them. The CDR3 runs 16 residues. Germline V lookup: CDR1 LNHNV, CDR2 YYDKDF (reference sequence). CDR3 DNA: TGTGCCACCAGCAGAGATGTGGGGGGGTCCCTTACGGCCCTCCACTTT. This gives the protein CATSRDVGGSLTALHF. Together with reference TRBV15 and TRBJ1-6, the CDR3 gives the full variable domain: DAMVIQNPRYQVTQFGKPVTLSCSQTLNHNVMYWYQQKSSQAPKLLFHYYDKDFNNEADTPDNFQSRRPNTSFCFLDIRSPGLGDTAMYLCATSRDVGGSLTALHFGNGTRLTVT.

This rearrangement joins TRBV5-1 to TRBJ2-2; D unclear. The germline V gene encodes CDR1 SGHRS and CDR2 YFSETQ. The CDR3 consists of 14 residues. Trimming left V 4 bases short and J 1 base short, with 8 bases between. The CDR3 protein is CASSRLENTGELFF. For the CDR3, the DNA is TGCGCCAGCAGCCGTCTAGAGAACACCGGGGAGCTGTTTTTT.

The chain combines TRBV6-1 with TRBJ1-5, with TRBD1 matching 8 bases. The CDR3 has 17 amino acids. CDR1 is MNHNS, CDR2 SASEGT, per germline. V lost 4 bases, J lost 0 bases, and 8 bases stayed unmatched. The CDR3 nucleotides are TGTGCCAGCAGTGGGACAGGGAGGACTGATAGCAATCAGCCCCAGCATTTT. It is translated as CASSGTGRTDSNQPQHF.

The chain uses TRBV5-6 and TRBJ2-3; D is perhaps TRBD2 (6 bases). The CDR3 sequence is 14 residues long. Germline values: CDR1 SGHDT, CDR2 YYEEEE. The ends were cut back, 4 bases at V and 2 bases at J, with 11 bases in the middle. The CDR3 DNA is TGTGCCAGCAGCCGGGACTTGACCACAGATACGCAGTATTTT. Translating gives CASSRDLTTDTQYF.

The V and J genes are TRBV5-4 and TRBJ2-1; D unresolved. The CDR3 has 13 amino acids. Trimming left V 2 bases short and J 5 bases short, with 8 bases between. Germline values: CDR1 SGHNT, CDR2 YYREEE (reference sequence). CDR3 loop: CASSFAADNEQFF. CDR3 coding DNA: TGTGCCAGCAGCTTTGCGGCCGACAATGAGCAGTTCTTC.

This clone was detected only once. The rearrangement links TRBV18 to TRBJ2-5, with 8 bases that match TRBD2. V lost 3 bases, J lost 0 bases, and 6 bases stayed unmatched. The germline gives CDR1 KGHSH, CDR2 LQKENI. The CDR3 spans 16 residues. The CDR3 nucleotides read TGTGCCAGCTCACCTCGAAGCGGGAGTAACCAAGAGACCCAGTACTTC. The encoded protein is CASSPRSGSNQETQYF.

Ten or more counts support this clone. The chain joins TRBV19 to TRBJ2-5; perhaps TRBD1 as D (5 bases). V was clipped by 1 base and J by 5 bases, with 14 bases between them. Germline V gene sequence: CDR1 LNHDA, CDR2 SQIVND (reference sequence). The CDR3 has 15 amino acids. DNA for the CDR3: TGTGCCAGTAGTATAGGGGGCAGCACCGGTGAGACCCAGTACTTC. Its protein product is CASSIGGSTGETQYF.

The CDR3 loop reads CASSQQTGSEQFF. CDR3 sequence (DNA): TGTGCCAGCAGCCAACAGACGGGGTCGGAGCAGTTCTTC. The chain links TRBV3-1 (or the pseudogene TRBV3-2) to TRBJ2-1, with D possibly TRBD2 on 5 matching bases. CDR1 and CDR2 from the germline V gene are LGHDT and YNNKEL (reference sequence). This CDR3 has 13 residues. The ends were cut back, 2 bases at V and 10 bases at J, with 12 bases in the middle.

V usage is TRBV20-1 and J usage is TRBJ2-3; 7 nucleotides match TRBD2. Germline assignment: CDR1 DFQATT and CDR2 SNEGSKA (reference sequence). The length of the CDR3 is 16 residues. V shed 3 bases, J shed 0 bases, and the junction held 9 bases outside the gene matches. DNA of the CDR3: TGCAGTGCTAGTACTTTACTAGCGCCCAGCACAGATACGCAGTATTTT. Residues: CSASTLLAPSTDTQYF.

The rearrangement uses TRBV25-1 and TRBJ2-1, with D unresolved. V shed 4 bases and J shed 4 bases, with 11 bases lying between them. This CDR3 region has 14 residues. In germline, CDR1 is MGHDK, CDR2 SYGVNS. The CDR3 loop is CASSGREVYNEQFF. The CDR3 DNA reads TGTGCCAGCAGTGGAAGAGAGGTATACAATGAGCAGTTCTTC.

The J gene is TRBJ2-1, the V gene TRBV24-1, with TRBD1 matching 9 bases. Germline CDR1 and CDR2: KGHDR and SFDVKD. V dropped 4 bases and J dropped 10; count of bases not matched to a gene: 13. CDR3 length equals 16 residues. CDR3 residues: CATSEMGQGIPKEQFF. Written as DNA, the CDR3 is TGTGCCACCAGTGAAATGGGACAGGGAATCCCGAAGGAGCAGTTCTTC.

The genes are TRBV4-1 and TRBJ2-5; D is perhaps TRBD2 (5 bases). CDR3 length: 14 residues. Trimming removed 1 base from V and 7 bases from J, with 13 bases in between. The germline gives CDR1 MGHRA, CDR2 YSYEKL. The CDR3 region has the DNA TGCGCCAGCAGCCAAGGAACGGTTCGGGGGACCCAGTACTTC. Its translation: CASSQGTVRGTQYF.

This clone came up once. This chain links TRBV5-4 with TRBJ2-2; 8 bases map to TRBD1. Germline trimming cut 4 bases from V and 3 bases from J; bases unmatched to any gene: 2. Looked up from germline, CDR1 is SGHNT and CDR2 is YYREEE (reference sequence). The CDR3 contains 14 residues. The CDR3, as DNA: TGTGCCAGCAGCCAGACAGGGGACACCGGGGAGCTGTTTTTT. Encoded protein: CASSQTGDTGELFF.

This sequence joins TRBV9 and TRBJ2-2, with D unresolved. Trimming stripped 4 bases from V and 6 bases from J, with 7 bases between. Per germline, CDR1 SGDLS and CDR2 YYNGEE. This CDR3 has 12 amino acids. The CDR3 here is CASSPPSGELFF. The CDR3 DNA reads TGTGCCAGCAGCCCCCCCTCCGGGGAGCTGTTTTTT.

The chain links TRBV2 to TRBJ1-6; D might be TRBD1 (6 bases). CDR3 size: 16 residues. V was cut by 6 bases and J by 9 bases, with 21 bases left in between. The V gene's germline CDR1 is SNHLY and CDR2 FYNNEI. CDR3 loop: CASREIRTVESSPLHF. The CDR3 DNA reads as TGTGCCAGCAGGGAGATTAGGACAGTAGAATCTTCACCCCTCCACTTT.